This T cell receptor (beta chain) comes out of a study of T cell repertoires in cytomegalovirus infection. This clonotype was detected a few times. What it binds is not known. The trim removed 6 bases at V and 4 bases at J, leaving 4 bases unmatched. This CDR3 is 15 amino acids long. Via MiXCR, TCRdb re-called the reads, giving one row per CDR3 protein. The sample includes some 110,000 distinct CDR3 sequences, more than 30% of them seen just once. Sample: CD8+ T cells from cultured PBMCs, taken from culture after CMV antigen stimulation. This TCR was recovered from a human donor in good health (CMV status not recorded). Some clones in this sample may be carry-over from other donors' samples. The chain employs TRBV12-3 or TRBV12-4 and TRBJ2-1, with 12 bases identical to TRBD2. DNA for the CDR3: TGTGCCAGCAGACCTAGCGGGGGGGCTTACAATGAGCAGTTCTTC. It codes for CASRPSGGAYNEQFF.